The next 16 T cell receptor beta chains were all read from a single sample in a study of tumor-infiltrating lymphocytes in primary liver carcinoma. Production of TCR beta cDNA used around 0.45 ug total RNA together with a constant-region primer. Modified slightly, ARM-PCR produced TCR beta libraries over three nested multiplex PCR rounds. The two initial PCR rounds, roughly 11 cycles each, used TRBV1-TRBV30 forward and C-beta reverse primers. TCRdb re-derived calls from the multiplex PCR reads in MiXCR, one entry per CDR3 protein. The data show almost 45,000 distinct CDR3 sequences, 60% to 80% seen once. Co-extraction of both nucleic acids (RNA and DNA) used about 18-31 mg of unsorted bulk tissue. The sequencing sample was made of tumor-adjacent normal liver tissue. Receptors were obtained from a woman in her thirties with primary liver carcinoma and hepatitis B virus infection.

The sample holds one count of this clonotype. An end of the junction differs from the germline gene, which may be a read error. J is TRBJ1-2 and V is TRBV10-3; weak D call: TRBD1 (5 bases). There are 15 residues in the CDR3. Germline V gene lookup returns CDR1 ENHRY and CDR2 SYGVKD. The CDR3 region has the DNA TGTGCCATCAGTGAAGATCCGGGGGATGACTATTGCTACACCTTC. Its protein product is CAISEDPGDDYCYTF.

This chain links TRBV7-9 with TRBJ2-3, with 8 bases aligning to TRBD1. V shed 9 bases, J shed 0 bases, and the junction held 11 bases outside the gene matches. Germline CDR1 reads SEHNR; CDR2 reads FQNEAQ (reference sequence). There are 16 residues in the CDR3. This chain's CDR3 is CASSEYRGYSTDTQYF. The DNA of the CDR3 is TGTGCCAGTAGCGAGTACAGGGGGTACAGCACAGATACGCAGTATTTT. Drawing the rest from reference TRBV7-9 and TRBJ2-3, the complete variable domain is DTGVSQNPRHKITKRGQNVTFRCDPISEHNRLYWYRQTLGQGPEFLTYFQNEAQLEKSRLLSDRFSAERPKGSFSTLEIQRTEQGDSAMYLCASSEYRGYSTDTQYFGPGTRLTVL.

The chain links TRBV21-1 to TRBJ2-2; no check of the table's D call, TRBD1, against the DNA was made. TRBV21-1 is annotated as a pseudogene. This CDR3 spans 16 amino acids. The CDR3 DNA reads as TGTGCCGGCAGCTTTAGGGGGAAAAAAAGGACCGGGGAGCTGTTTTTT. This translates into CAGSFRGKKRTGELFF.

About this clonotype: One junction end does not reproduce the germline sequence, and a read error may be involved. The genes are TRBV11-2 and TRBJ1-1; no clear D gene. This CDR3 is built from 11 residues. The germline gives CDR1 SGHAT, CDR2 FQNNGV. CDR3 nucleotides: TGTGCCTGCAGCCCCGGTACAGAAACTTTCTTT. Protein product: CACSPGTETFF.

As to this clonotype: Given a much more abundant clone one base away, this may be a read error. V usage is TRBV28 and J usage is TRBJ2-5; D unresolved. Germline V gene lookup returns CDR1 MDHEN and CDR2 SYDVKM. The CDR3 extends over 11 amino acids. The V and J ends lost 3 bases and 7 bases respectively, with 6 bases between them. The DNA of the CDR3 is TGTGCCAGCAGTTTTGGAGTGACCCAGTACTTC. This gives the protein CASSFGVTQYF.

On this clonotype: One junction end disagrees with the germline gene, perhaps due to a read error. V is TRBV6-1 and J is TRBJ2-7, with unresolved D. CDR1 and CDR2 from the germline V gene are MNHNS and SASEGT. This CDR3 comprises 14 residues. CDR3 amino acids: CDSSVRALTYEQYF. The CDR3 coding sequence is TGTGACAGCAGTGTCCGGGCTCTAACCTACGAGCAATACTTC.

Points on this clonotype: No conserved phenylalanine or tryptophan ends this CDR3, so it is likely a read error. The rearrangement joins TRBV6-5 to TRBJ1-6, with D hard to call. V was trimmed by 4 bases and J by 0 bases, leaving 10 bases between them. The germline V gene has CDR1 MNHEY and CDR2 SVGAGI. The CDR3 is 16 amino acids. CDR3 protein: CASSSDGGSYNSPLHL. The CDR3 nucleotides read TGTGCCAGCAGTTCTGACGGAGGCTCCTATAATTCACCCCTCCACTTA.

Regarding this clonotype: Because the CDR3 is missing its conserved closing phenylalanine or tryptophan, this is likely a read error. V and J are TRBV11-2 and TRBJ2-7; TRBD2 aligns across 7 bases. The CDR3 is 16 residues long. Germline V gene lookup returns CDR1 SGHAT and CDR2 FQNNGV. Trimming took 7 bases from V and 7 from J; bases not matched to a gene: 19. CDR3 sequence reads: CASNFGGRALGREQYS. CDR3 sequence (DNA): TGTGCCAGCAACTTCGGAGGGAGGGCCTTAGGGCGTGAGCAGTACTCC.

This clonotype was recorded once. A much larger clone is a single base away; this may be a read error. The rearrangement links TRBV7-9 to TRBJ1-1; D may be TRBD1 (5 bases). The V end was cut by 5 bases, the J end by 7 bases, with 17 bases between. Germline V gene data show CDR1 as SEHNR and CDR2 as FQNEAQ (reference sequence). The CDR3 contains 14 residues. CDR3 bases: TGTGCCAGCAGCGTTCCCCAAAGGGGAAATGAAGCTTTCTTT. Translated, it gives CASSVPQRGNEAFF.

This clonotype was seen repeatedly, ten times or more. The chain couples TRBV6-5 to TRBJ2-2, with D possibly matching TRBD1 (6 bases). Trimming shortened V by 4 bases and J by 3 bases, and 12 bases separated the two germline ends. Germline V lookup: CDR1 MNHEY, CDR2 SVGAGI. The CDR3 spans 15 residues. CDR3: CASSSPGHHTGELFF. The DNA for the CDR3 is TGTGCCAGCAGTTCACCGGGACACCACACCGGGGAGCTGTTTTTT.

About this clonotype: The junction departs from the called germline gene at one end, perhaps through a read error. J is TRBJ1-2 and V is TRBV29-1, with 7 bases matching TRBD1. Per the germline V gene, CDR1 is SQVTM and CDR2 is ANQGSEA. CDR3 size: 12 residues. The CDR3 DNA is TGCAGCGCAGGGGGGGTTAACTATGGCCACACCTTC. It specifies CSAGGVNYGHTF.

To note about this clonotype: A junction boundary mismatches the germline segment, possibly from a read error. The gene calls are TRBV5-1 and TRBJ2-4; no definite D call. Germline V gives CDR1 SGHRS, CDR2 YFSETQ. CDR3 length: 18 residues. DNA for the CDR3: TGCGCCATCAGCTTGGATGGGGATTCGGCGATAGCCAAAAACATTCAGTACTTC. Amino acids: CAISLDGDSAIAKNIQYF.

About this clonotype itself: The junction shows a germline mismatch at one end, possibly a read error. V usage is TRBV11-2 and J usage is TRBJ2-5; D is possibly TRBD1 (5 bases). From germline, CDR1 is SGHAT and CDR2 FQNNGV. The CDR3 totals 15 residues. The CDR3 loop is CAGSFLTTAAETQHF. Written as DNA, the CDR3 is TGCGCCGGCAGCTTTTTGACGACAGCCGCTGAGACCCAGCACTTC. Based on the CDR3 plus reference TRBV11-2 and TRBJ2-5, the full variable domain is EAGVAQSPRYKIIEKRQSVAFWCNPISGHATLYWYQQILGQGPKLLIQFQNNGVVDDSQLPKDRFSAERLKGVDSTLKIQPAKLEDSAVYLCAGSFLTTAAETQHFGPGTRLLVL.

A note on this clonotype: Relative to the germline gene, one junction end is altered; a read error may explain this. V is TRBV7-9 and J is TRBJ2-3; 7 nucleotides align to TRBD2. The CDR3 has 16 residues. From germline, CDR1 is SEHNR and CDR2 FQNEAQ (reference sequence). This CDR3 is CASSLGEGGPGDTKYF. The DNA for the CDR3 is TGTGCCAGCAGCTTAGGAGAGGGAGGGCCCGGTGATACGAAGTATTTT.

This clonotype turned up a few times. Mismatch with germline at one junction end may stem from a read error. The chain uses TRBV13 and TRBJ1-5; the D gene is possibly TRBD1 (5 bases). This CDR3 is built from 14 residues. Germline values: CDR1 PRHDT, CDR2 FYEKMQ (reference sequence). In DNA form, the CDR3 reads TGTGCCAGCAGCTTAGGTGGAGACAGTCAGCCCCAACATTTT. It specifies CASSLGGDSQPQHF. Filled out from reference TRBV13 and TRBJ1-5, the complete variable domain reads AAGVIQSPRHLIKEKRETATLKCYPIPRHDTVYWYQQGPGQDPQFLISFYEKMQSDKGSIPDRFSAQQFSDYHSELNMSSLELGDSALYFCASSLGGDSQPQHFGDGTRLSIL.

Points on this clonotype: A junction boundary mismatches the germline segment, possibly from a read error. The genes are TRBV29-1 and TRBJ1-1, with D perhaps matching TRBD1 (6 bases). The CDR3 is 17 residues long. Germline V gene data show CDR1 as SQVTM and CDR2 as ANQGSEA. CDR3 sequence (DNA): TGCAGCGTTGCTGATTCCGGGATAGGGGGACGGGGCACTGAGGCTTTCTTT. Its translation: CSVADSGIGGRGTEAFF.